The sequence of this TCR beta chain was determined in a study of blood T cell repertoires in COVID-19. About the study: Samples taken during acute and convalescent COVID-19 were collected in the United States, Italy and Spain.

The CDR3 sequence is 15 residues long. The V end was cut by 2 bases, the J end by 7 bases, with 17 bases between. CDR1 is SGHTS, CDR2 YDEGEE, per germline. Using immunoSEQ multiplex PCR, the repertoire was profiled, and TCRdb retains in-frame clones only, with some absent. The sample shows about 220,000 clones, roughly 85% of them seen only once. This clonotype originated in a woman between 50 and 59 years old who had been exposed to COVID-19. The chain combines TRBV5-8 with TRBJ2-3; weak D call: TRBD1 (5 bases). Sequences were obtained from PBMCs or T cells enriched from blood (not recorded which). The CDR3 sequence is CASSLGAPIRNTQYF. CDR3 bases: TGTGCCAGCAGCTTAGGGGCCCCGATAAGGAATACGCAGTATTTT.